The 22 T cell receptor beta chains below come from one sample, sequenced in a study of blood T cell repertoires in COVID-19. Sequencing used immunoSEQ multiplex PCR; TCRdb keeps in-frame clones, though not all of them. The sample records 150,000 to 200,000 clones, 82% being singletons. Specimen: peripheral blood. The receptors were sampled from a woman aged 60-75 years with COVID-19, enrolled during active disease.

The CDR3 DNA follows: TGTGCCACCAGCAGAGGTGGACAGGGGAACACTGAAGCTTTCTTT. Amino acids: CATSRGGQGNTEAFF. The chain couples TRBV15 to TRBJ1-1, with TRBD1 matching 8 bases. The CDR3 totals 15 residues. Looked up from germline, CDR1 is LNHNV and CDR2 is YYDKDF (reference sequence). The junction had 2 bases not matched to a gene; V was cut back by 1 base and J by 1 base. Full variable domain (missing parts from reference TRBV15 and TRBJ1-1): DAMVIQNPRYQVTQFGKPVTLSCSQTLNHNVMYWYQQKSSQAPKLLFHYYDKDFNNEADTPDNFQSRRPNTSFCFLDIRSPGLGDTAMYLCATSRGGQGNTEAFFGQGTRLTVV.

This chain joins TRBV7-2 and TRBJ2-7; D perhaps matches TRBD2 (5 bases). V lost 2 bases and J lost 5, with 10 bases in between. This CDR3 has 13 residues. CDR1 SGHTA and CDR2 FQGNSA come from the germline V gene. In DNA form, the CDR3 reads TGTGCCAGCAGCTTACCTAGCAACGACGAGCAGTACTTC. Its protein product is CASSLPSNDEQYF.

The V and J genes are TRBV9 and TRBJ2-1; 13 bases align to TRBD2. The V gene end was trimmed by 4 bases and the J gene end by 5 bases; junction bases not matched to a gene: 18. The CDR3 contains 20 residues. Germline V gene lookup returns CDR1 SGDLS and CDR2 YYNGEE. The chain's CDR3 is CASSPQGAPGLAGRHNEQFF. CDR3 DNA sequence: TGTGCCAGCAGCCCGCAGGGTGCACCGGGACTAGCGGGAAGGCACAATGAGCAGTTCTTC.

The count of this clone is one. The gene calls are TRBV6-1 and TRBJ2-7; D is undetermined. V was trimmed by 1 base and J by 0 bases, leaving 7 bases between them. The CDR3 contains 14 residues. The V gene's germline CDR1 is MNHNS and CDR2 SASEGT. CDR3 bases: TGTGCCAGCAGTGAAGTCGGTAGCTCCTACGAGCAGTACGTC. Amino acid sequence: CASSEVGSSYEQYV.

The chain recombines TRBV19 with TRBJ2-7, with TRBD1 matching over 7 bases. Germline V gives CDR1 LNHDA, CDR2 SQIVND (reference sequence). V dropped 5 bases and J dropped 3; count of bases not matched to a gene: 22. CDR3 length: 19 amino acids. CDR3 in DNA: TGTGCCAGTAGTGGCCACCCAACAGGGGATCTACAAGCTTACTACGAGCAGTACTTC. This gives the protein CASSGHPTGDLQAYYEQYF.

The J gene is TRBJ2-3, the V gene TRBV13; D is possibly TRBD1 (6 bases). Germline V lookup: CDR1 PRHDT, CDR2 FYEKMQ (reference sequence). The CDR3 spans 12 residues. Deletions cut 8 bases from V and 6 bases from J, with 12 bases between. The CDR3 region has the DNA TGTGCCAGCCGCCCTAGGGGGGATACGCAGTATTTT. Amino acids: CASRPRGDTQYF.

This chain uses TRBV6-5 with TRBJ1-2, with D uncertain. This CDR3 contains 15 residues. Trimming cost V 4 bases and J 5 bases, with 17 bases left between them. Germline V gene data show CDR1 as MNHEY and CDR2 as SVGAGI. The CDR3: CASSFLWGVPYGYTF. The DNA for the CDR3 is TGTGCCAGCAGTTTTCTGTGGGGAGTCCCTTATGGCTACACCTTC.

The gene calls are TRBV19 and TRBJ2-3; D is unclear. The V end lost 4 bases, the J end lost 7 bases, and 15 bases lay between the germline ends. Germline CDR1 and CDR2: LNHDA and SQIVND (reference sequence). This CDR3 has 14 amino acids. DNA of the CDR3: TGTGCCAGTAGTAATTATCGGCGGTCACATACGCAGTATTTT. It is translated as CASSNYRRSHTQYF.

The chain uses TRBV7-2 and TRBJ2-1; 8 positions match TRBD2. This CDR3 comprises 15 residues. V was clipped by 7 bases and J by 10 bases; unmatched bases: 15. Germline V gene data show CDR1 as SGHTA and CDR2 as FQGNSA. CDR3 nucleotide sequence: TGTGCCAGCAATCCGTTGGGGCTAGCGGGTGGGGAGCAGTTCTTC. It is translated as CASNPLGLAGGEQFF.

J is TRBJ2-7 and V is TRBV5-4; 9 bases fit TRBD2. Germline CDR1 is SGHNT and CDR2 is YYREEE (reference sequence). With V trimmed by 0 bases and J by 5 bases, 6 bases remained unmatched. This CDR3 contains 15 residues. The CDR3 DNA reads TGTGCCAGCAGCTTGGAGGGCGGGAGGGGTGACGAGCAGTACTTC. This translates into CASSLEGGRGDEQYF. The whole variable domain, remainder taken from reference TRBV5-4 and TRBJ2-7, is ETGVTQSPTHLIKTRGQQVTLRCSSQSGHNTVSWYQQALGQGPQFIFQYYREEENGRGNFPPRFSGLQFPNYSSELNVNALELDDSALYLCASSLEGGRGDEQYFGPGTRLTVT.

J is TRBJ1-4 and V is TRBV2, with D possibly TRBD1 on 5 matching bases. This CDR3 comprises 13 residues. The germline gives CDR1 SNHLY, CDR2 FYNNEI. Trimming took off 7 bases at V and 8 bases at J, with 14 bases between the two ends. The CDR3 reads CASNEDIPEKLFF. CDR3 coding DNA: TGTGCCAGCAACGAGGACATTCCGGAAAAACTGTTTTTT.

The V and J genes are TRBV2 and TRBJ2-2; TRBD2 matches 12 bases. CDR3 length equals 18 residues. The ends lost 4 bases at V and 2 bases at J; junction bases unmatched: 8. CDR1 and CDR2 (germline): SNHLY, FYNNEI. The CDR3 loop reads CASSARLAGALNTGELFF. The CDR3 DNA follows: TGTGCCAGCAGTGCCCGACTAGCGGGGGCGCTTAACACCGGGGAGCTGTTTTTT.

This chain connects TRBV6-1 to TRBJ2-7; D is unresolved. V lost 0 bases, J lost 3 bases, and 9 bases lay in between. The CDR3 totals 14 residues. Germline V gene lookup returns CDR1 MNHNS and CDR2 SASEGT. This chain's CDR3 is CASSEALGYYEQYF. The CDR3 nucleotides read TGTGCCAGCAGTGAAGCATTGGGCTACTACGAGCAGTACTTC.

V is TRBV30 and J is TRBJ1-2; possibly TRBD1 for D (5 bases). Trimming took 5 bases from V and 2 from J, leaving 24 bases between them. From germline, CDR1 is GTSNPN and CDR2 SVGIG (reference sequence). This CDR3 is built from 17 residues. CDR3 nucleotides: TGTGCCTGGGGAAATAAACAGGTCCCCAGGTTGAACTATGGCTACACCTTC. Translating it yields CAWGNKQVPRLNYGYTF. The full variable domain, rest sourced from reference TRBV30 and TRBJ1-2, is SQTIHQWPATLVQPVGSPLSLECTVEGTSNPNLYWYRQAAGRGLQLLFYSVGIGQISSEVPQNLSASRPQDRQFILSSKKLLLSDSGFYLCAWGNKQVPRLNYGYTFGSGTRLTVV.

The chain carries TRBV29-1 and TRBJ2-2, with no clear D. CDR3 length equals 12 residues. CDR1 and CDR2 (germline): SQVTM, ANQGSEA. The ends were cut back, 7 bases at V and 10 bases at J, with 16 bases in the middle. CDR3 nucleotides: TGCAGCGCTCCCCAGGATTTCATGGAGCTGTTTTTT. Residues: CSAPQDFMELFF.

J is TRBJ1-1 and V is TRBV5-6; D call uncertain. Germline V gene sequence: CDR1 SGHDT, CDR2 YYEEEE. Trimming stripped 0 bases from V and 3 bases from J, with 9 bases between. This CDR3 contains 14 residues. Here the CDR3 reads CASSLAAGDTEAFF. The CDR3 region has the DNA TGTGCCAGCAGCTTGGCCGCCGGGGACACTGAAGCTTTCTTT.

The chain couples TRBV3-1 (or the pseudogene TRBV3-2) to TRBJ2-4; TRBD2 aligns across 14 bases. This CDR3 contains 16 residues. Germline trimming cut 4 bases from V and 5 bases from J; bases unmatched to any gene: 4. CDR1 LGHDT and CDR2 YNNKEL come from the germline V gene (reference sequence). Here the CDR3 DNA reads TGTGCCAGCAGCCGATCGGGACTAGCGGGGGAAAACATTCAGTACTTC. Residues: CASSRSGLAGENIQYF.

The rearrangement uses TRBV20-1 and TRBJ2-6, with D possibly TRBD2 on 5 matching bases. The CDR3 spans 15 residues. Between the trimmed V and J ends, which lost 3 bases and 0 bases, there was a span of 9 bases. CDR1 and CDR2 (germline): DFQATT, SNEGSKA (reference sequence). CDR3 coding DNA: TGCAGTGCTAGTCGGACTTTCTCTGGGGCCAACGTCCTGACTTTC. This codes for CSASRTFSGANVLTF.

This chain joins TRBV27 and TRBJ2-6; 7 positions match TRBD1. The CDR3 has 18 residues. With 4 bases clipped from V and 0 bases from J, the junction kept 9 bases outside the gene matches. CDR1 is MNHEY and CDR2 is SMNVEV in the germline V gene (reference sequence). The CDR3 DNA follows: TGTGCCAGCAGTTCTATAGGACAGGACAGCTCTGGGGCCAACGTCCTGACTTTC. This translates into CASSSIGQDSSGANVLTF.

The table lists this clone with a few counts. V gene TRBV3-1 (or the pseudogene TRBV3-2) combines with J gene TRBJ2-5; 7 bases align to TRBD2. This CDR3 contains 14 residues. Germline V CDR1 and CDR2: LGHDT, YNNKEL (reference sequence). The V segment lost 2 bases and the J segment 5 bases; nucleotides outside the gene matches: 5. The CDR3 nucleotides read TGTGCCAGCAGCCAAACGAGGGAGGGGGAGACCCAGTACTTC. This encodes CASSQTREGETQYF.

This chain uses TRBV2 with TRBJ1-4; 8 nucleotides match TRBD1. This CDR3 is 13 amino acids long. The V gene's germline CDR1 is SNHLY and CDR2 FYNNEI. V lost 8 bases, J lost 6 bases, and 5 bases stayed unmatched. The CDR3 DNA is TGTGCCAGCTGGACAGGGATGTATGAAAAACTGTTTTTT. This translates into CASWTGMYEKLFF.

The J gene is TRBJ1-2, the V gene TRBV4-1; TRBD1 might be the D (5 bases). The germline CDR1 and CDR2 sequences are MGHRA and YSYEKL. The CDR3 is made up of 12 amino acids. V was shortened by 1 base and J by 9 bases, with 9 bases between the two germline ends. In DNA, the CDR3 is TGCGCCAGCAGCCAAGCAGGGAGGAGCTACACCTTC. Translating it yields CASSQAGRSYTF.